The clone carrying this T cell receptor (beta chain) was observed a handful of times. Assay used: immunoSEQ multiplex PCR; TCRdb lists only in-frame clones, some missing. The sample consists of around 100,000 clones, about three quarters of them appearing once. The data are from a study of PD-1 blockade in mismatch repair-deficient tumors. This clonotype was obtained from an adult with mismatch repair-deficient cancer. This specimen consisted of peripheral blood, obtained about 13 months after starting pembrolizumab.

DNA of the CDR3: TGTGCCACAGGGCTCGCCTACAATGAGCAGTTCTTC. This sequence encodes CATGLAYNEQFF. The rearrangement links TRBV14 to TRBJ2-1; weak D call: TRBD1 (5 bases). This CDR3 has 12 amino acids. Germline loops: CDR1 SGHDN, CDR2 FVKESK. V gave up 10 bases and J gave up 2 bases, with 9 bases separating them. Full variable domain (outside the CDR3, taken from reference TRBV14 and TRBJ2-1): EAGVTQFPSHSVIEKGQTVTLRCDPISGHDNLYWYRRVMGKEIKFLLHFVKESKQDESGMPNNRFLAERTGGTYSTLKVQPAELEDSGVYFCATGLAYNEQFFGPGTRLTVL.